This is a list of T cell receptor beta chains from one sample in a study of blood T cell repertoires in COVID-19. Sequencing was performed with immunoSEQ multiplex PCR; in TCRdb, only in-frame clones are kept and a portion is missing. The data show about 400,000 clones, with about 89% seen just once and about 1.2% held by the top ten. The specimen sequenced was peripheral blood. These receptor sequences come from a man aged 35-49 years with acute or convalescent COVID-19. Both conserved end residues are part of each CDR3. A D gene is named only where the DNA matches it firmly. A row's size may be missing; if present it is once, few, many or a size class.

-,TRBJ1-6,-,TRBV5-6,CASSLAFTGPPNSPLHF,TGTGCCAGCAGCTTGGCCTTCACAGGGCCCCCTAATTCACCCCTCCACTTT
-,TRBJ1-1,-,TRBV9,CASSVMAGASVEAFF,TGTGCCAGCAGCGTAATGGCAGGGGCATCGGTTGAAGCTTTCTTT
-,TRBJ1-5,-,TRBV28,CASSLLGGGDQPQHF,TGTGCCAGCAGCCTACTTGGGGGAGGAGATCAGCCCCAGCATTTT
-,TRBJ1-2,-,TRBV4-3,CASSQDYGRNYGYTF,TGCGCCAGCAGCCAAGATTATGGCAGGAACTATGGCTACACCTTC
TRBD1,TRBJ1-2,-,TRBV18,CASYRDRMGRGYTF,TGTGCCAGCTATCGGGACAGGATGGGACGTGGCTACACCTTC
TRBD1,TRBJ1-5,-,TRBV2,CASSDEGADSNQPQHF,TGTGCCAGCAGTGATGAGGGGGCCGATAGCAATCAGCCCCAGCATTTT
-,TRBJ1-2,-,TRBV29-1,CSGWTDYGYTF,TGCAGCGGCTGGACAGACTATGGCTACACCTTC
-,TRBJ2-1,-,TRBV6-6,CASSALGRSSYNEQFF,TGTGCCAGCAGCGCGCTGGGGCGGAGCTCCTACAATGAGCAGTTCTTC
-,TRBJ2-7,-,TRBV4-3,CASSHSRGTDEQYF,TGCGCCAGCAGCCATAGCAGGGGCACGGACGAGCAGTACTTC
-,TRBJ1-1,-,TRBV11-2,CASSLDVTAEAFF,TGTGCCAGCAGCTTAGATGTGACAGCGGAAGCTTTCTTT
-,TRBJ1-6,-,TRBV30,CAWRGGPNSPLHF,TGTGCCTGGAGGGGAGGACCTAATTCACCCCTCCACTTT
TRBD1,TRBJ1-1,few,TRBV3-1/TRBV3-2,CASRGTGGHTEAFF,TGTGCCAGCAGGGGGACAGGGGGCCACACTGAAGCTTTCTTT
-,TRBJ1-2,-,TRBV6-5,CASSSSTGGYTF,TGTGCCAGCAGTTCCAGTACCGGGGGCTACACCTTC